One and the same sample provided the 17 T cell receptor beta chains below, sequenced in a study of cytomegalovirus exposure and HLA in healthy donors. Vbeta (60) and Jbeta (13) primers were used in the PCR. Generated by immunoSEQ multiplex PCR, the TCRdb table keeps only in-frame clones and is missing some. The sample comprises under 200,000 clones, 68% of which are singletons, and 4% to 5.5% rests with the top ten. The material sequenced was PBMCs. These receptors all stem from a woman aged 18 to 35 in good health and CMV-seropositive.

This clone was found a few times. This chain joins TRBV11-2 and TRBJ2-5; TRBD2 matches 10 bases. The CDR3 is made up of 18 amino acids. Germline V gene lookup returns CDR1 SGHAT and CDR2 FQNNGV. Trimming at V came to 2 bases and at J to 0 bases, leaving 9 bases not matched to a gene. The CDR3, as DNA: TGTGCCAGCAGCTTACGAGCGGGGGGGCCGGGGTACCAAGAGACCCAGTACTTC. Its protein is CASSLRAGGPGYQETQYF.

Only a few counts were recorded for this clone. The chain employs TRBV7-3 and TRBJ2-3; 7 bases agree with TRBD2. In germline, CDR1 is SGHTA, CDR2 FQGTGA. With 4 bases clipped from V and 1 base from J, the junction kept 5 bases outside the gene matches. This CDR3 comprises 15 residues. The CDR3 loop reads CASSSGLGGTDTQYF. The CDR3 DNA is TGTGCCAGCAGCTCCGGACTAGGGGGCACAGATACGCAGTATTTT.

The J gene is TRBJ2-5, the V gene TRBV30; the match to TRBD2 covers 8 bases. Unmatched junction bases numbered 13, after V lost 5 bases and J lost 5 bases. The CDR3 runs to 15 residues. From germline, CDR1 is GTSNPN and CDR2 SVGIG (reference sequence). The CDR3, as DNA: TGTGCCTGGGTAGAAGCGGGAGTCGATCGGGAGACCCAGTACTTC. Translating gives CAWVEAGVDRETQYF.

The table lists this clone with a few counts. V and J are TRBV23-1 and TRBJ1-1; 8 nucleotides line up with TRBD1. TRBV23-1 is marked as an open reading frame, function uncertain. The CDR3 spans 18 residues. V trimming: 0 bases; J trimming: 3 bases; junction bases outside the gene matches: 12. For the CDR3, the DNA is TGCGCCAGCAGTCAATCGCCCTCTAAACAGGGGGAGTACACTGAAGCTTTCTTT. As protein: CASSQSPSKQGEYTEAFF.

The chain links TRBV28 to TRBJ1-4, with 9 bases identical to TRBD1. The V and J ends lost 5 bases and 8 bases, in that order; junction bases with no gene match: 6. Germline values: CDR1 MDHEN, CDR2 SYDVKM. The CDR3 is 14 residues long. CDR3 sequence (DNA): TGTGCCAGCAGTACCGGGACAGGGAGGGAAAAACTGTTTTTT. It codes for CASSTGTGREKLFF. The full variable domain, completed using reference TRBV28 and TRBJ1-4, is DVKVTQSSRYLVKRTGEKVFLECVQDMDHENMFWYRQDPGLGLRLIYFSYDVKMKEKGDIPEGYSVSREKKERFSLILESASTNQTSMYLCASSTGTGREKLFFGSGTQLSVL.

This chain uses TRBV28 with TRBJ2-7, with 9 bases fitting TRBD1. Unmatched junction bases numbered 13, after V lost 5 bases and J lost 5 bases. The CDR3 totals 16 residues. Germline V gene data show CDR1 as MDHEN and CDR2 as SYDVKM. In DNA, the CDR3 is TGTGCCAGCAGTCCCCCCCCCGGGACAGGGTCAAACGAGCAGTACTTC. Translation: CASSPPPGTGSNEQYF.

There are a few counts of this clone. V is TRBV6-5 and J is TRBJ2-2; D gene unclear. Per the germline V gene, CDR1 is MNHEY and CDR2 is SVGAGI. V was pared by 3 bases and J by 2 bases, with 7 bases between. The CDR3 has 14 amino acids. In DNA, the CDR3 is TGTGCCAGCAGTTATGGGCATAACACCGGGGAGCTGTTTTTT. Its protein product is CASSYGHNTGELFF.

V usage is TRBV9 and J usage is TRBJ2-2, with 13 bases identical to TRBD2. V lost 3 bases to trimming and J lost 0 bases; unmatched junction nucleotides: 5. The CDR3 has 18 residues. The germline gives CDR1 SGDLS, CDR2 YYNGEE. This CDR3 reads CASSGVGTSGANTGELFF. Written as DNA, the CDR3 is TGTGCCAGCAGCGGTGTTGGGACTAGCGGGGCGAACACCGGGGAGCTGTTTTTT.

The rearrangement uses TRBV11-2 and TRBJ2-7; possibly TRBD2 for D (5 bases). V gave up 4 bases and J gave up 2 bases, with 12 bases separating them. The CDR3 is made up of 14 amino acids. Germline-derived CDR1 and CDR2 are SGHAT and FQNNGV. Here the CDR3 reads CASSSIHGTYEQYF. CDR3 nucleotides: TGTGCCAGCAGCTCAATCCACGGGACCTACGAGCAGTACTTC.

In its sample, this clone was seen a few times. The rearrangement uses TRBV5-6 and TRBJ2-7; D possibly corresponds to TRBD2 (6 bases). Germline V lookup: CDR1 SGHDT, CDR2 YYEEEE. Trimming removed 4 bases from V and 2 bases from J, with 7 bases in between. CDR3 length equals 12 residues. CDR3 DNA sequence: TGTGCCAGCAGCCCGGGGGCCTACGAGCAGTACTTC. Protein: CASSPGAYEQYF.

The chain recombines TRBV28 with TRBJ2-7; 7 bases line up with TRBD2. This CDR3 is 15 amino acids long. The junction had 13 bases not matched to a gene; V was cut back by 9 bases and J by 2 bases. Germline V gene sequence: CDR1 MDHEN, CDR2 SYDVKM. CDR3: CASLSPGRVTYEQYF. The CDR3 DNA reads TGTGCCAGTTTAAGCCCAGGGAGGGTGACCTACGAGCAGTACTTC. Based on the CDR3 plus reference TRBV28 and TRBJ2-7, the full variable domain is DVKVTQSSRYLVKRTGEKVFLECVQDMDHENMFWYRQDPGLGLRLIYFSYDVKMKEKGDIPEGYSVSREKKERFSLILESASTNQTSMYLCASLSPGRVTYEQYFGPGTRLTVT.

The chain carries TRBV19 and TRBJ1-2; no definite D call. This CDR3 is built from 17 residues. CDR1 and CDR2 (germline): LNHDA, SQIVND (reference sequence). V lost 1 base and J lost 2, with 17 bases in between. The CDR3 coding sequence is TGTGCCAGTAGTATAGTATACGGGTCTGACGGCAACTATGGCTACACCTTC. Translating gives CASSIVYGSDGNYGYTF.

The chain links TRBV30 to TRBJ2-2; D unresolved. V dropped 3 bases and J dropped 2 bases, with 10 bases sitting between them. This CDR3 comprises 14 residues. In germline, CDR1 is GTSNPN, CDR2 SVGIG (reference sequence). The CDR3 region is CAWSPGSNTGELFF. CDR3 DNA sequence: TGTGCCTGGAGCCCAGGTTCCAACACCGGGGAGCTGTTTTTT.

The V call is TRBV1, the J call TRBJ1-2; the table calls TRBD1, which could not be checked here. TRBV1 is described as a pseudogene. The CDR3 is 18 amino acids. The DNA for the CDR3 is TGCACCAGCAGCCATTTGGTGGCATACAGAGTTGACAACTATGGCTACACCTTC. Translation: CTSSHLVAYRVDNYGYTF.

J is TRBJ1-5 and V is TRBV28; possible D gene TRBD1, 6 bases. Germline V gene sequence: CDR1 MDHEN, CDR2 SYDVKM. The CDR3 extends over 15 amino acids. Between the trimmed V and J ends, which lost 6 bases and 6 bases, there was a span of 18 bases. The CDR3 sequence is CASSGGGRWFQPQHF. The CDR3 DNA follows: TGTGCCAGCAGCGGGGGGGGGCGATGGTTTCAGCCCCAGCATTTT.

The CDR3 DNA reads as TGTGCCAGCAGGAGTCCGTGGGGGGGGCTTTACGAGCTGTTTTTT. Translation: CASRSPWGGLYELFF. This chain connects TRBV27 to TRBJ2-2, with D possibly TRBD2 on 7 matching bases. In germline, CDR1 is MNHEY, CDR2 SMNVEV (reference sequence). Trimming stripped 6 bases from V and 11 bases from J, with 22 bases between. The CDR3 runs 15 residues.

This chain uses TRBV23-1 with TRBJ2-7; D gene unclear. TRBV23-1 is filed as an ORF, its function uncertain. This CDR3 region has 15 residues. V lost 2 bases and J 3 bases, leaving 14 bases between the germline ends. CDR3 protein: CASSQPRRMGYEQYF. Here the CDR3 DNA reads TGCGCCAGCAGTCAACCTAGACGGATGGGCTACGAGCAGTACTTC.